The 9 T cell receptor beta chains reported below all come from one sample, sequenced in a study of blood T cells in healthy people across ages. A J-beta primer mix and a sample-barcoded 5' primer were used in a second PCR of roughly 7 to 12 cycles. Each CDR3 protein is one row after TCRdb ran MiXCR on the 5' RACE reads. Among fewer than 2 million distinct CDR3 sequences listed, about 39% were seen once. Sequencing used blood. The receptor source for this set is a human donor in good health.

In this sample, this clonotype turned up a few times. The rearrangement uses TRBV20-1 and TRBJ2-7, with 7 positions matching TRBD1. Near its end, the DNA agrees better with TRBJ2-5, so the J call may be wrong. This CDR3 is 14 amino acids long. Germline V gene data show CDR1 as DFQATT and CDR2 as SNEGSKA (reference sequence). In DNA, the CDR3 is TGCAGTGCTAGAATTAGGACAGGCCAAGAGACCCAGTACTTC. Its translation is CSARIRTGQETQYF.

The chain has TRBV9 and TRBJ1-5; 7 nucleotides match TRBD1. The length of the CDR3 is 15 residues. The trim removed 4 bases at V and 3 bases at J, leaving 7 bases unmatched. Germline V gene data show CDR1 as SGDLS and CDR2 as YYNGEE. CDR3 in DNA: TGTGCCAGCAGCACGACAGGGACAGTCAATCAGCCCCAGCATTTT. This encodes CASSTTGTVNQPQHF.

The table lists this clonotype with a few counts. The CDR3 spells CASSIGSSDTDTQYF. Written as DNA, the CDR3 is TGTGCCAGCAGCATAGGGTCGTCGGATACAGATACGCAGTATTTT. The V and J genes are TRBV27 and TRBJ2-3; D is uncertain. The CDR3 totals 15 residues. Germline CDR1 and CDR2: MNHEY and SMNVEV (reference sequence). The V gene lost 6 bases and the J gene lost 3 bases, with 16 bases spanning the gap.

The chain is built from TRBV4-3 and TRBJ2-7, with TRBD2 identical over 10 bases. Germline V gene lookup returns CDR1 LGHNA and CDR2 YSLEER. The CDR3 consists of 15 residues. After removal of 3 bases from V and 3 bases from J, the junction contained 5 bases not matched to a gene. The CDR3 DNA is TGCGCCAGCAGCCACCGCGGGACTAGCGACTACGAGCAGTACTTC. This codes for CASSHRGTSDYEQYF.

This clonotype showed up just a few times. The V call is TRBV15, the J call TRBJ2-1; unclear D gene. CDR1 LNHNV and CDR2 YYDKDF come from the germline V gene (reference sequence). The V end lost 1 base, the J end lost 8 bases, and 6 bases lay between the germline ends. The CDR3 loop spans 12 amino acids. The CDR3 nucleotides read TGTGCCACCAGCAGAGGGGCGTATGAGCAGTTCTTC. This translates into CATSRGAYEQFF.

This clonotype has only one observation. This chain links TRBV7-3 with TRBJ1-1; possibly TRBD1 for D (6 bases). Germline-derived CDR1 and CDR2 are SGHTA and FQGTGA. V dropped 1 base and J dropped 5 bases, with 17 bases sitting between them. The CDR3 is 16 residues long. The CDR3 sequence: CASSLNGGGARTEAFF. The CDR3 DNA sequence: TGTGCCAGCAGCTTAAATGGGGGGGGCGCGAGGACTGAAGCTTTCTTT.

The rearrangement links TRBV20-1 to TRBJ1-5; TRBD1 aligns across 7 bases. Per germline, CDR1 DFQATT and CDR2 SNEGSKA (reference sequence). V was clipped by 6 bases and J by 2 bases; unmatched bases: 7. The CDR3 is 14 residues long. The CDR3 loop reads CSATGEGGNQPQHF. In nucleotides, the CDR3 is TGCAGTGCCACAGGGGAGGGAGGCAATCAGCCCCAGCATTTT.

V is TRBV6-6 and J is TRBJ1-1, with TRBD1 identical over 8 bases. The length of the CDR3 is 15 residues. Germline CDR1 reads MNHNY; CDR2 reads SVGAGI (reference sequence). With V trimmed by 0 bases and J by 5 bases, 5 bases remained unmatched. The CDR3 spells CASSYSVNRGTEAFF. CDR3 DNA sequence: TGTGCCAGCAGTTACTCGGTCAACAGGGGGACTGAAGCTTTCTTT.

This clonotype was observed a single time. The chain carries TRBV5-5 and TRBJ1-2; the match to TRBD1 covers 8 bases. The CDR3 loop spans 17 amino acids. Germline V gene lookup returns CDR1 SGHKS and CDR2 YYEKEE (reference sequence). V was clipped by 1 base and J by 0 bases; unmatched bases: 8. CDR3 loop: CASSLTGGRWANYGYTF. The CDR3, as DNA: TGTGCCAGCAGCTTGACAGGGGGAAGATGGGCTAACTATGGCTACACCTTC.